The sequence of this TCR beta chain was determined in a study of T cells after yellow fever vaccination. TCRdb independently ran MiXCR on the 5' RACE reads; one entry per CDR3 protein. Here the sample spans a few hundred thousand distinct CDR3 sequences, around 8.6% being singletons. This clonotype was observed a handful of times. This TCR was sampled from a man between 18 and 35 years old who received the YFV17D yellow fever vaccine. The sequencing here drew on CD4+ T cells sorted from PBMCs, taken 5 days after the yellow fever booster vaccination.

CDR3 sequence: CASSFPGGQFF. The CDR3 DNA reads TGTGCCAGCAGTTTCCCGGGGGGGCAGTTCTTC. The chain carries TRBV12-3 or TRBV12-4 and TRBJ2-1, with TRBD2 identical over 7 bases. V shed 3 bases, J shed 12 bases, and the junction held 2 bases outside the gene matches. CDR3 length: 11 amino acids.